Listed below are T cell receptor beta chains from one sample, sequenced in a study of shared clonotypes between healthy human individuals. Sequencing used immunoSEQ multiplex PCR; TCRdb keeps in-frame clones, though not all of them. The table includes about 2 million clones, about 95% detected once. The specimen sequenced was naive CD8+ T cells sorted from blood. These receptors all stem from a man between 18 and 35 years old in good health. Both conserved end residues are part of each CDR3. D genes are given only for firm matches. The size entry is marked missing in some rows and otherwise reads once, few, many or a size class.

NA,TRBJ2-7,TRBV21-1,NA,TGTGCCAGCAGCAAAGATCTCAAAGTGGGCTACGAGCAGTACTTC,CASSKDLKVGYEQYF
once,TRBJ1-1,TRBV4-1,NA,TGCGCCAGCAGCCCCGGACCTTTGGCTGAAGCTTTCTTT,CASSPGPLAEAFF
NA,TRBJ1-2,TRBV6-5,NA,TGTGCCAGCAGTTACTCGGGGGGAGGCTACACCTTC,CASSYSGGGYTF
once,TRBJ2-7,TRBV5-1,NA,TGCGCCAGCAGCTTGTCTTCCTCCTACGAGCAGTACTTC,CASSLSSSYEQYF
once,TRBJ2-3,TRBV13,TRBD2,TGTGCCAGCAGCCCGCGGACTAGCGGGGGGCGGGACACAGATACGCAGTATTTT,CASSPRTSGGRDTDTQYF
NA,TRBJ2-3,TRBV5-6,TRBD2,TGTGCCAGCAGCCTACTAGCGGTGACAGATACGCAGTATTTT,CASSLLAVTDTQYF
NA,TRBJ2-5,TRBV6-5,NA,TGTGCCAGCACCCCAGGGGAGTTAGAGACCCAGTACTTC,CASTPGELETQYF
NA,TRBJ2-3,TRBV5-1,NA,TGCGCCAGCAGGGAGAGCACAGATACGCAGTATTTT,CASRESTDTQYF
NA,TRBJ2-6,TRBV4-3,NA,TGCGCCAGCAGCCCGGACCGATACTCTGGGGCCAACGTCCTGACTTTC,CASSPDRYSGANVLTF
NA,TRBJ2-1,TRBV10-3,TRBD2,TGTGCCATCAGGGGACTAGCGGGAGGGCCTCGGGATGAGCAGTTCTTC,CAIRGLAGGPRDEQFF
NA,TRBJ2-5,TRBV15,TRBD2,TGTGCCACCAGCAGAGGACTAGCGAGTAAAGAGACCCAGTACTTC,CATSRGLASKETQYF
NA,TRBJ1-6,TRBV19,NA,TGTGCCAGTAGACAAAAGAGCTCCTATAATTCACCCCTCCACTTT,CASRQKSSYNSPLHF
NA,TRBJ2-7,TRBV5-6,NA,TGTGCCAGCAGCGCCGGTAGCGACGAGCAGTACTTC,CASSAGSDEQYF
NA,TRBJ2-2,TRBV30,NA,TGTGCCTGGAGTCAGGGCCTGGGGACCGGGGAGCTGTTTTTT,CAWSQGLGTGELFF
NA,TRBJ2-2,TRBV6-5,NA,TGTGCCAGCAGTTACTTCAGGGGCACCGGGGAGCTGTTTTTT,CASSYFRGTGELFF
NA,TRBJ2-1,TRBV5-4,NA,TGTGCCAGCAGCTGGGGTAGCAATGAGCAGTTCTTC,CASSWGSNEQFF
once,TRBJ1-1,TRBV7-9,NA,TGTGCCAGCAGCTTATCTTGGGGAGAGAACACTGAAGCTTTCTTT,CASSLSWGENTEAFF
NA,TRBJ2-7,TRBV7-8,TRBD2,TGTGCCAGCAGCCACCTAGCGGAGATCTACGAGCAGTACTTC,CASSHLAEIYEQYF
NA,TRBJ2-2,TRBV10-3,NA,TGTGCCATCAGTGAGTCCCGTGCGGGCCCAGCGGACCGCGCGAACACCGGGGAGCTGTTTTTT,CAISESRAGPADRANTGELFF
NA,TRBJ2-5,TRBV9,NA,TGTGCCAGCAGCGGTGATGGGGGGACCCAGTACTTC,CASSGDGGTQYF
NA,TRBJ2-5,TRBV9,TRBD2,TGTGCCAGCGGGACTAGCGGGACCCAAGAGACCCAGTACTTC,CASGTSGTQETQYF
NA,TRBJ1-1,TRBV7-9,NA,TGTGCCAGCAGCTACCAGGACATGAACACTGAAGCTTTCTTT,CASSYQDMNTEAFF
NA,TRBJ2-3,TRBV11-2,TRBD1,TGTGCCAGCAGCTTACAGGGGGCGCAGCTGGATACGCAGTATTTT,CASSLQGAQLDTQYF
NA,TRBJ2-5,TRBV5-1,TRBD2,TGCGCCAGCAGCTTCTCAACTAGCGGGAGCTTTGAGACCCAGTACTTC,CASSFSTSGSFETQYF
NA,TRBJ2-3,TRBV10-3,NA,TGTGCCATCAGTGTTTGGTTAGGCACAGATACGCAGTATTTT,CAISVWLGTDTQYF
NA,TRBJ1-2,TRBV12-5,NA,TGTGCTAGTGGTTGGGACGGACCTTACTATGGCTACACCTTC,CASGWDGPYYGYTF
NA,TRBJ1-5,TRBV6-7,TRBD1,TGTGCCAGCAGTTCCTCGCACAGGGGGCCTTTTTATCCGTATAATCAGCCCCAGCATTTT,CASSSSHRGPFYPYNQPQHF
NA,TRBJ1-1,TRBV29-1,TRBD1,TGCAGCGCGCCCGCCGGGACAGGGGTGACTGAAGCTTTCTTT,CSAPAGTGVTEAFF
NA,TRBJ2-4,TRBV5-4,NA,TGTGCCAGCAGCTTTCAGGGAAACATTCAGTACTTC,CASSFQGNIQYF
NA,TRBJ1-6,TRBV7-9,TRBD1,TGTGCCAGCAGCTCGGGACAGCCACATTCACCCCTCCACTTT,CASSSGQPHSPLHF
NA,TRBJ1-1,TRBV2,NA,TGTGCCAGCACCAATGGGAGGGGACTGCGCACTGAAGCTTTCTTT,CASTNGRGLRTEAFF
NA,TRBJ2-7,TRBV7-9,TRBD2,TGTGCCAGCAGCCCTCCTCTAGCGGGGGACCTCTACGAGCAGTACTTC,CASSPPLAGDLYEQYF
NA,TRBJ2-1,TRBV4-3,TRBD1,TGCGCCAGCAGCCAAGCTTATAACGCGGACAGGGGGATCTACAATGAGCAGTTCTTC,CASSQAYNADRGIYNEQFF
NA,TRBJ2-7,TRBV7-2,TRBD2,TGTGCCAGCAGCTTAGCGTCTCGCGGGAGCAGTAACTCCTACGAGCAGTACTTC,CASSLASRGSSNSYEQYF
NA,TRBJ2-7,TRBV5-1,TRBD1,TGCGCCAGCAGCTTACGGACAGGGCTGGGCGAGCAGTACTTC,CASSLRTGLGEQYF
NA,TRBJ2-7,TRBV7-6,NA,TGTGCCAGCAGCCCAGGAACGGCAGGCTACGAGCAGTACTTC,CASSPGTAGYEQYF
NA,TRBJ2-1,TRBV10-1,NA,TGCGCCAGCAGTGAGGCTGGGATCCATGAGCAGTTCTTC,CASSEAGIHEQFF
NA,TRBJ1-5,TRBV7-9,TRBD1,TGTGCCAGCAGCTTAGTAGGGACAGGGGGATCCAATCAGCCCCAGCATTTT,CASSLVGTGGSNQPQHF
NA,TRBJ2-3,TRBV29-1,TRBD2,TGCAGCGTCCGTGGACTAGCGGGAGAATCGGGAGATACGCAGTATTTT,CSVRGLAGESGDTQYF
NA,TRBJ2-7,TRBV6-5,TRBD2,TGTGCCAGCAGTTACGCGGGGGACGGAACCTACGAGCAGTACTTC,CASSYAGDGTYEQYF
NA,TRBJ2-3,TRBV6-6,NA,TGTGCCAGCAGTTACCGGGCGGGAACGAGAGATACGCAGTATTTT,CASSYRAGTRDTQYF
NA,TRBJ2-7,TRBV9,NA,TGTGCCAGCAGCGTATGGGACGGGACGGGCAACGAGCAGTACTTC,CASSVWDGTGNEQYF
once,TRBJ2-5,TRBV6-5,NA,TGTGCCAGCAGTTACTCCGCCGAATCAGAGACCCAGTACTTC,CASSYSAESETQYF
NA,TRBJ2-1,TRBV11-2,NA,TGTGCCAGCAGCTTGGTCTCCGTTAGAATGATGTATGAGCAGTTCTTC,CASSLVSVRMMYEQFF
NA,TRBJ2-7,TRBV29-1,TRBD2,TGCAGCGTTGAAAAGGGGACTAGCGGGGGTGAGCTGTACGAGCAGTACTTC,CSVEKGTSGGELYEQYF